This T cell receptor (beta chain) was sequenced for a study of T cells after yellow fever vaccination. Study-wide background: The SMART-Seq v4 Ultra Low Input method served to prepare the low-cell-number fractions. General study points: Repertoires sorted by FACS could include abundant clonotypes that are contaminants from the bulk population. By day 5 rather than day 15, the secondary response had peaked, though it was weaker.

For TCR, cDNA came from 5'RACE template switching, which added a universal primer site and UMIs. Via MiXCR, TCRdb re-called the 5' RACE reads, giving one row per CDR3 protein. The sample includes hundreds of thousands of distinct CDR3 sequences, over 4% of them seen just once. This clonotype was detected a few times. Its target is not known. V was cut by 6 bases and J by 8 bases, with 13 bases left in between. The germline V gene encodes CDR1 SGHVS and CDR2 FQNEAQ. The CDR3 has 12 amino acids. The clonotype was recovered from a man aged 18-30 years who received the YFV17D yellow fever vaccine. V and J are TRBV7-8 and TRBJ1-1, with D unresolved. Here the sequenced sample was PBMCs, taken 5 days after the yellow fever booster vaccination. CDR3 coding DNA: TGTGCCAGCAGAAAGGAGGGAGGAGAAGCTTTCTTT. Translating it yields CASRKEGGEAFF. Variable domain in full (rest from reference TRBV7-8 and TRBJ1-1): GAGVSQSPRYKVAKRGQDVALRCDPISGHVSLFWYQQALGQGPEFLTYFQNEAQLDKSGLPSDRFFAERPEGSVSTLKIQRTQQEDSAVYLCASRKEGGEAFFGQGTRLTVV.